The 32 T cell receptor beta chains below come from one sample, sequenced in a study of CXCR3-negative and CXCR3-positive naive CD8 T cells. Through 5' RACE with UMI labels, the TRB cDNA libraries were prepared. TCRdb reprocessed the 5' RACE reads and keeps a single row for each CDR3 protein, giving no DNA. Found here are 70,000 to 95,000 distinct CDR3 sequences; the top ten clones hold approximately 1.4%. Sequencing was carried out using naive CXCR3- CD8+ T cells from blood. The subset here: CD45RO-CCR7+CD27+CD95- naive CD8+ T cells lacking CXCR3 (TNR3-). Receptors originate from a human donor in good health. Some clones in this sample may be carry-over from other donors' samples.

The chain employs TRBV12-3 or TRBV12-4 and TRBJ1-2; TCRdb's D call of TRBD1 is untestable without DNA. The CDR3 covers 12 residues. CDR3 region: CASSLGQAFYTF.

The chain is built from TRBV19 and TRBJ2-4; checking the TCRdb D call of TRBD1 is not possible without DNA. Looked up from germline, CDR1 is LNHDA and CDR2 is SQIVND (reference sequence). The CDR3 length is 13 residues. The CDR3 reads CASSIIPGDIQYF. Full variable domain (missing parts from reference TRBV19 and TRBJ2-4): DGGITQSPKYLFRKEGQNVTLSCEQNLNHDAMYWYRQDPGQGLRLIYYSQIVNDFQKGDIAEGYSVSREKKESFPLTVTSAQKNPTAFYLCASSIIPGDIQYFGAGTRLSVL.

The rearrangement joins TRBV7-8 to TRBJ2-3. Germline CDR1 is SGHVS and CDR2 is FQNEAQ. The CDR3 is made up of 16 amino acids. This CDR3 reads CASSLVAVTSTDTQYF.

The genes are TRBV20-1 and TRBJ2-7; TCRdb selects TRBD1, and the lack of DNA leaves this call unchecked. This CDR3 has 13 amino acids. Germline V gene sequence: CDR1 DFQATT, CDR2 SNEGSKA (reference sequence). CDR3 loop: CSARTGAEYEQYF.

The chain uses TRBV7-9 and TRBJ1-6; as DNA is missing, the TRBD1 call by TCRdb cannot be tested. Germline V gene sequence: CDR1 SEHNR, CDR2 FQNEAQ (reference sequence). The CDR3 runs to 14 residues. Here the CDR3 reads CASSFDRELAPLHF.

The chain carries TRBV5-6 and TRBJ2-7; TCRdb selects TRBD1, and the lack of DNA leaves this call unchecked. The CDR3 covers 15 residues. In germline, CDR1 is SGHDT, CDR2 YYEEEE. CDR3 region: CASSFGTGTAYEQYF.

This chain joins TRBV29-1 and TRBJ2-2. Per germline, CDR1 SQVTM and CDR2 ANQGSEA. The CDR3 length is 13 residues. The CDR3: CSVENGDTGELFF.

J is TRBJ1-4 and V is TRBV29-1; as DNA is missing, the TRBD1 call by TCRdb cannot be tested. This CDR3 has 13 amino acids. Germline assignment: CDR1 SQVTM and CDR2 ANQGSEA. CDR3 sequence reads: CSVLGTGVEKLFF.

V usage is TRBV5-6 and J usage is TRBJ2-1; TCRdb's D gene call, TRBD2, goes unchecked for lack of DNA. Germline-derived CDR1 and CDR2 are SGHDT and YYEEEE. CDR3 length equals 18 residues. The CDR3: CASSLGSGGPSSYNEQFF.

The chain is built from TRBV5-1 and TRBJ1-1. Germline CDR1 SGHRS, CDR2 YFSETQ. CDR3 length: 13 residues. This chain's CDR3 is CASSLLAGTEAFF. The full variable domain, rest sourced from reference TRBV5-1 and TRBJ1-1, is KAGVTQTPRYLIKTRGQQVTLSCSPISGHRSVSWYQQTPGQGLQFLFEYFSETQRNKGNFPGRFSGRQFSNSRSEMNVSTLELGDSALYLCASSLLAGTEAFFGQGTRLTVV.

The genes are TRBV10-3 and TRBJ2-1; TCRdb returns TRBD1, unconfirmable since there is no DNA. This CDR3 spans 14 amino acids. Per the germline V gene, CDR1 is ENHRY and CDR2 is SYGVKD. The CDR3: CAISEFVGRGEQFF.

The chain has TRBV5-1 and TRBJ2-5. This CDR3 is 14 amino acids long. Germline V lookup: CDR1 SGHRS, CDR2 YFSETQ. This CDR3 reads CASSSHWRQETQYF.

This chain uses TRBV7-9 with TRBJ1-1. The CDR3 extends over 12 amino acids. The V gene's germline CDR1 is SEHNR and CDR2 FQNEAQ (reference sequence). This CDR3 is CAISLGNTEAFF.

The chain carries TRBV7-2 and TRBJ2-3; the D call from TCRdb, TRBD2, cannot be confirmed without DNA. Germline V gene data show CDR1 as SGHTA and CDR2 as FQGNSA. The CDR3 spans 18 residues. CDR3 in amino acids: CASSLEGAGETPWDTQYF.

CDR3: CASSRQGLAGYNEQFF. V gene TRBV7-9 combines with J gene TRBJ2-1; the D gene TCRdb calls, TRBD2, cannot be checked with no DNA. Germline V gene lookup returns CDR1 SEHNR and CDR2 FQNEAQ (reference sequence). The CDR3 totals 16 residues.

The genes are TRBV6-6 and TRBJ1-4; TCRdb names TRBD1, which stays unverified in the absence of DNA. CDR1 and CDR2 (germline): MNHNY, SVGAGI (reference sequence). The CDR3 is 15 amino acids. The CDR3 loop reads CASSPIGTLNEKLFF.

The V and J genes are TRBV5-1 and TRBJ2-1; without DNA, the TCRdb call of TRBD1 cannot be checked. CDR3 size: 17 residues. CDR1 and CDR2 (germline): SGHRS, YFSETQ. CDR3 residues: CASSSAMGQTAYNEQFF.

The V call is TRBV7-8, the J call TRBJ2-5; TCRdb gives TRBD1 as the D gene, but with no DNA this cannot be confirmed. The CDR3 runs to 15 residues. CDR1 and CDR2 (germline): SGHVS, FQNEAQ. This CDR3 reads CASSFRSGQQETQYF.

CDR3 sequence: CASSYSMVRGGTEAFF. This chain uses TRBV6-6 with TRBJ1-1. The CDR3 is 16 residues long. CDR1 and CDR2 (germline): MNHNY, SVGAGI (reference sequence).

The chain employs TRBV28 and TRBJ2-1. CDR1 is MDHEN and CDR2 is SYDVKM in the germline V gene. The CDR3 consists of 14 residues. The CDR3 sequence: CASSSEDLYNEQFF.

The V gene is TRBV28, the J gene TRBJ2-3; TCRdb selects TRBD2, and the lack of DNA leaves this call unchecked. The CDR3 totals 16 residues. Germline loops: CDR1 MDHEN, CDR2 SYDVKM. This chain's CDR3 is CASSPIGTSWADTQYF.

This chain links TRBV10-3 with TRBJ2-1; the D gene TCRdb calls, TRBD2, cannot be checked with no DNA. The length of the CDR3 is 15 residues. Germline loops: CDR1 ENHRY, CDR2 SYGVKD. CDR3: CAISEMVAGNDEQFF.

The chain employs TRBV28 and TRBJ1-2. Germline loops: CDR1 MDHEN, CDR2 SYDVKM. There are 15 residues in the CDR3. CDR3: CASSLPRSLNYGYTF.

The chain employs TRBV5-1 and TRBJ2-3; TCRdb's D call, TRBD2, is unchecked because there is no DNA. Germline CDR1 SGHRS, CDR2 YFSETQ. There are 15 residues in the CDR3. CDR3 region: CASSRGLAGVDTQYF.

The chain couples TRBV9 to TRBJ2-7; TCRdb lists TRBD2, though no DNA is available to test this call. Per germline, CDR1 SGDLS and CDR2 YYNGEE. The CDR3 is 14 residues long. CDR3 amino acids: CASSSWDKLDEQYF. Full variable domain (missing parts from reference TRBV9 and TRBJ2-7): DSGVTQTPKHLITATGQRVTLRCSPRSGDLSVYWYQQSLDQGLQFLIQYYNGEERAKGNILERFSAQQFPDLHSELNLSSLELGDSALYFCASSSWDKLDEQYFGPGTRLTVT.

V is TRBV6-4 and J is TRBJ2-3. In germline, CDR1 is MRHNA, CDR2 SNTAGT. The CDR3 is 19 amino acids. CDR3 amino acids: CASSDGATPGTGSTDTQYF.

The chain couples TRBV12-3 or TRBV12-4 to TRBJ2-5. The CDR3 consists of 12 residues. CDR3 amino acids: CASRDVRDTQYF.

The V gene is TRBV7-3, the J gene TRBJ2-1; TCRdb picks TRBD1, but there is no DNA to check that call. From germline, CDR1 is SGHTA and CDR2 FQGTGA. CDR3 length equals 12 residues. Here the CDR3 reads CASSSVGDEQFF.

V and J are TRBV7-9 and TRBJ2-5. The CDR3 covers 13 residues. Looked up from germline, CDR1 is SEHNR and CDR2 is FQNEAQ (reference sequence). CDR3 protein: CASSLLKQETQYF.

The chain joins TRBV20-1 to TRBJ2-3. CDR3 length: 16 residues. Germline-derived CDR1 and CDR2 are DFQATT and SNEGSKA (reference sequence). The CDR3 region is CSASKPTKTSTDTQYF.

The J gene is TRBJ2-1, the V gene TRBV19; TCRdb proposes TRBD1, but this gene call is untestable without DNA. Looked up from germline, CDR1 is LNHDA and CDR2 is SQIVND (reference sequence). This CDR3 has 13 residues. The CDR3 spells CASSHLRGNEQFF.

The CDR3 here is CSVRGDSFIEQYF. V is TRBV29-1 and J is TRBJ2-7; checking the TCRdb D call of TRBD1 is not possible without DNA. Looked up from germline, CDR1 is SQVTM and CDR2 is ANQGSEA. The CDR3 is 13 amino acids.